This T cell receptor (beta chain) was identified during a study of T cells in Graves' hyperthyroidism and ophthalmopathy. TCR beta CDR3 sequences were amplified from RNA transcripts. An initial round of RT-PCR targeting the TCR CDR3 relied on the HTBI primer set. From the multiplex PCR reads, TCRdb called clonotypes with MiXCR, one entry per CDR3 protein. The sample shows about 200,000 distinct CDR3 sequences, more than 15% of them seen only once. The germline CDR1 and CDR2 sequences are SEHNR and FQNEAQ (reference sequence). The V end was cut by 3 bases, the J end by 4 bases, with 10 bases between. This CDR3 has 13 amino acids.

The rearrangement uses TRBV7-9 and TRBJ2-7, with TRBD2 as a possible D gene (5 bases). Sequenced: blood. The clonotype comes from a man in his forties or fifties with Graves' hyperthyroidism. CDR3 loop: CASSLPRGYEQYF. The CDR3 nucleotides read TGTGCCAGCAGCTTGCCCCGGGGTTACGAGCAGTACTTC.